These 14 T cell receptor beta chains were sequenced from one sample in a study of blood T cell repertoires in COVID-19. Libraries were prepared by immunoSEQ multiplex PCR; TCRdb keeps only in-frame clonotypes and omits some of them. The table shows some 100,000 clones, with 85% to 90% occurring only once. Sample: peripheral blood. The origin of the receptors is a human donor with active COVID-19. The donor label of this sample is uncertain.

The chain recombines TRBV4-2 with TRBJ2-3; TRBD2 agrees at 13 bases. Losses at the gene ends were 0 bases for V and 0 bases for J; bases not matched to a gene: 12. This CDR3 spans 21 amino acids. Per the germline V gene, CDR1 is LGHNA and CDR2 is YNFKEQ. CDR3 amino acids: CASSQDLGGGLAGYSTDTQYF. For the CDR3, the DNA is TGTGCCAGCAGCCAAGATCTCGGAGGGGGACTAGCGGGGTATAGCACAGATACGCAGTATTTT.

The chain has TRBV1 and TRBJ1-5; TRBD1 is taken as the D call from the table, unchecked against the DNA. TRBV1 counts as a pseudogene. The CDR3 loop spans 17 amino acids. Written as DNA, the CDR3 is TGCACCAGCAGCCCATACTCGGGACAGAATAGCAATCAGCCCCAGCATTTT. Protein sequence: CTSSPYSGQNSNQPQHF.

V is TRBV3-1 (or the pseudogene TRBV3-2) and J is TRBJ2-7; unclear D gene. The germline gives CDR1 LGHDT, CDR2 YNNKEL (reference sequence). The CDR3 extends over 14 amino acids. Trimming stripped 3 bases from V and 1 base from J, with 10 bases between. The CDR3 DNA reads TGTGCCAGCAGCCATTTTGGCGGATCCTACGAGCAGTACTTC. Translation gives CASSHFGGSYEQYF.

This clone was detected only a few times. The chain is built from TRBV20-1 and TRBJ1-6; D is ambiguous. The germline V and J ends were trimmed by 6 bases and 12 bases, with 12 bases remaining between them. Germline assignment: CDR1 DFQATT and CDR2 SNEGSKA (reference sequence). CDR3 length: 11 residues. CDR3 coding DNA: TGCAGTGCATTCAGCCGGGGACCCCTCCACTTT. This codes for CSAFSRGPLHF.

This chain joins TRBV5-4 and TRBJ1-1; D uncertain. This CDR3 is built from 15 residues. Trimming shortened V by 4 bases and J by 2 bases, and 15 bases separated the two germline ends. Germline CDR1 reads SGHNT; CDR2 reads YYREEE (reference sequence). CDR3 DNA: TGTGCCAGCAGCCCCCCGCGGGGAAGTAACACTGAAGCTTTCTTT. This encodes CASSPPRGSNTEAFF.

This chain connects TRBV12-5 to TRBJ2-5; 8 positions match TRBD2. The CDR3 extends over 20 amino acids. The germline CDR1 and CDR2 sequences are LGHNT and FRNRAP. V dropped 2 bases and J dropped 7; count of bases not matched to a gene: 24. The CDR3 coding sequence is TGTGCTAGTGGTTTGCCCCTCACAGGGTCCGGGACTAGTGCACCGGGGACCCAGTACTTC. It encodes CASGLPLTGSGTSAPGTQYF.

V and J are TRBV5-4 and TRBJ2-1, with 7 bases aligning to TRBD2. From germline, CDR1 is SGHNT and CDR2 YYREEE (reference sequence). J lost 8 bases, V lost 4 bases, and 15 bases had no gene match. This CDR3 has 16 residues. In nucleotides, the CDR3 is TGTGCCAGCAGCCCAACCCTTTCGGGGGGTGAATATGAGCAGTTCTTC. Encoded protein: CASSPTLSGGEYEQFF. Looking up the rest from reference TRBV5-4 and TRBJ2-1 gives the full variable domain: ETGVTQSPTHLIKTRGQQVTLRCSSQSGHNTVSWYQQALGQGPQFIFQYYREEENGRGNFPPRFSGLQFPNYSSELNVNALELDDSALYLCASSPTLSGGEYEQFFGPGTRLTVL.

The rearrangement links TRBV7-9 to TRBJ1-6; D uncertain. Trimming took off 1 base at V and 0 bases at J, with 13 bases between the two ends. The CDR3 has 18 residues. The V gene's germline CDR1 is SEHNR and CDR2 FQNEAQ (reference sequence). CDR3 DNA sequence: TGTGCCAGCAGCTTAGGAGGATCGGTGAGCTCCTATAATTCACCCCTCCACTTT. Translated, it gives CASSLGGSVSSYNSPLHF.

V gene TRBV7-6 combines with J gene TRBJ2-1, with 14 nucleotides matching TRBD2. CDR1 is SGHVS and CDR2 is FNYEAQ in the germline V gene. The CDR3 consists of 18 residues. V was clipped by 2 bases and J by 5 bases; unmatched bases: 8. The DNA of the CDR3 is TGTGCCAGCAGCTTAAGACTAGCGGGGGGGCCCCTTAACAATGAGCAGTTCTTC. The encoded protein is CASSLRLAGGPLNNEQFF.

The chain links TRBV7-8 to TRBJ2-2, with TRBD2 matching 9 bases. This CDR3 has 18 amino acids. V dropped 2 bases and J dropped 2; count of bases not matched to a gene: 9. CDR1 is SGHVS and CDR2 is FQNEAQ in the germline V gene. The CDR3 DNA sequence: TGTGCCAGCAGCTTAAATCGTCTGCGGGGGGGTAACACCGGGGAGCTGTTTTTT. Residues: CASSLNRLRGGNTGELFF.

The J gene is TRBJ2-1, the V gene TRBV14; D perhaps matches TRBD2 (5 bases). Trimming left V 0 bases short and J 8 bases short, with 17 bases between. The germline V gene has CDR1 SGHDN and CDR2 FVKESK. The CDR3 is 16 amino acids. The CDR3 protein is CASSQDTTASLYEQFF. DNA for the CDR3: TGTGCCAGCAGCCAAGATACGACGGCTAGCTTGTATGAGCAGTTCTTC.

The rearrangement links TRBV11-2 to TRBJ1-6, with a weak D call TRBD1 (6 bases). The V and J ends lost 1 base and 10 bases respectively, with 11 bases between them. There are 14 residues in the CDR3. Germline V gene lookup returns CDR1 SGHAT and CDR2 FQNNGV. This CDR3 reads CASSLGGLGSPLHF. The CDR3 region has the DNA TGTGCCAGCAGCTTAGGGGGGCTGGGATCACCCCTCCACTTT.

The chain recombines TRBV18 with TRBJ1-1, with TRBD1 identical over 8 bases. The CDR3 sequence is 15 residues long. The ends lost 1 base at V and 1 base at J; junction bases unmatched: 2. Germline V gene sequence: CDR1 KGHSH, CDR2 LQKENI. DNA of the CDR3: TGTGCCAGCTCACCACTAGGACAGGGGAACACTGAAGCTTTCTTT. Its protein is CASSPLGQGNTEAFF.

The chain joins TRBV7-2 to TRBJ2-7, with 10 positions matching TRBD1. The CDR3 length is 15 residues. From germline, CDR1 is SGHTA and CDR2 FQGNSA. V lost 4 bases to trimming and J lost 2 bases; unmatched junction nucleotides: 5. The CDR3 region is CASSSRDRGPYEQYF. CDR3 bases: TGTGCCAGCAGCTCAAGGGACAGGGGACCCTACGAGCAGTACTTC. Full variable domain (outside the CDR3, taken from reference TRBV7-2 and TRBJ2-7): GAGVSQSPSNKVTEKGKDVELRCDPISGHTALYWYRQSLGQGLEFLIYFQGNSAPDKSGLPSDRFSAERTGGSVSTLTIQRTQQEDSAVYLCASSSRDRGPYEQYFGPGTRLTVT.